This T cell receptor (beta chain) was profiled in a study of blood T cell repertoires in COVID-19. On the study more broadly: The origin of the acute and convalescent COVID-19 samples was the United States, Italy and Spain. From T cells, B-cell-depleted T cells, or PBMCs came the material, which was cDNA or gDNA.

CDR1 SGHDT and CDR2 YYEEEE come from the germline V gene. The CDR3 has 15 residues. V shed 5 bases and J shed 8 bases, with 22 bases lying between them. Authors' analysis steps: Estimates of nucleated cell counts were drawn from the amplification of reference gene primers. Here immunoSEQ multiplex PCR was the method, and the copy in TCRdb shows in-frame clones only, minus some. Clone size and the V and J calls come from that table; the DNA yielded D and trimming. The sample carries 61,000 or so clones, roughly 84% recorded once. The specimen sequenced was peripheral blood. The rearrangement links TRBV5-6 to TRBJ1-2, with D maybe TRBD1 (5 bases). The sequence derives from a woman between 65 and 79 years old with acute or convalescent COVID-19. The CDR3 here is CASSSDASGIGGYTF. In DNA form, the CDR3 reads TGTGCCAGCAGTTCTGATGCGTCAGGGATCGGCGGCTACACCTTC.